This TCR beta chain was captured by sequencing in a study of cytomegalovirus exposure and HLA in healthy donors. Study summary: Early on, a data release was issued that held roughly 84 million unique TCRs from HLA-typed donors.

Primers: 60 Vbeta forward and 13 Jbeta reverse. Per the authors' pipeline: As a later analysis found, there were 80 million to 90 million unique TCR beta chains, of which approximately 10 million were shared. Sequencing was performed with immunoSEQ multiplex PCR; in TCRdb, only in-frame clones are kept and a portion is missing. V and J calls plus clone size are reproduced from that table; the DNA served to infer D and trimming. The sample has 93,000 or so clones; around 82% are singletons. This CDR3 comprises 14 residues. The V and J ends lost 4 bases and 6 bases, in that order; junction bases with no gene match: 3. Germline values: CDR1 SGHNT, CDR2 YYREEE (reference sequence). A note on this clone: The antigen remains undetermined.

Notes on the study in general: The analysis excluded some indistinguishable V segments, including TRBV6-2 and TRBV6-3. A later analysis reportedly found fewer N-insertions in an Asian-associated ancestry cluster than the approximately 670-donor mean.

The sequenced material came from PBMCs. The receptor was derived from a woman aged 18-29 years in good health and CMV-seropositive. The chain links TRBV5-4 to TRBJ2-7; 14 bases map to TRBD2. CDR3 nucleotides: TGTGCCAGCAGCCCCGGGACTAGCGGGAGCGAGCAGTACTTC. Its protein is CASSPGTSGSEQYF.